The clone carrying this T cell receptor (beta chain) was seen repeatedly, ten times or more. Its antigen is as yet unknown. The sample is drawn from a study of spatial heterogeneity in lung cancer. From the 5' RACE reads, TCRdb called clonotypes with MiXCR, one entry per CDR3 protein. The profile covers 15,000 to 20,000 distinct CDR3 sequences, with roughly 6% appearing a single time and about a tenth taken by the ten largest. Whole-study results and caveats: Counts for ubiquitous and regional expanded TCRs went along with ubiquitous and regional nonsynonymous mutations, respectively. Intratumoral expanded alpha and beta TCR counts were found to track tumor mutation counts.

Time point noted: sample taken at primary tumor resection. The sequence was obtained from a female donor with early-stage non-small cell lung cancer. The starting material was lung tumor tissue, obtained at surgery.

CDR3 nucleotides: TGTGCCAGCAGCTTAGGGAGCACAGGGGGCAACTATGGCTACACCTTC. This codes for CASSLGSTGGNYGYTF. The chain combines TRBV7-9 with TRBJ1-2, with 9 bases identical to TRBD1. Germline CDR1 reads SEHNR; CDR2 reads FQNEAQ (reference sequence). This CDR3 region has 16 residues. V lost 1 base, J lost 2 bases, and 5 bases stayed unmatched.